This T cell receptor (beta chain) was sequenced in a study of cytomegalovirus exposure and HLA in healthy donors. Findings and caveats of the study: A later analysis found most CMV-associated TCR beta chains apparently HLA-restricted. Near-uniform donor sequencing depth was presumed by presence/absence analyses.

Germline CDR1 and CDR2: LNHDA and SQIVND (reference sequence). The CDR3 totals 15 residues. Deletions cut 8 bases from V and 1 base from J, with 17 bases between. Donors sampled were nominally healthy, though unrecorded immune exposures were likely. Comments on this clone: Its antigen is not known.

PCR amplification relied on 60 Vbeta primers (plus 13 Jbeta primers). Sequenced by immunoSEQ multiplex PCR; TCRdb stores in-frame clones only, minus some. In the table there are 110,000 to 150,000 clones, about two thirds of which are singletons. Sample: PBMCs. The origin of this receptor is a man between 60 and 70 years old in good health and CMV-seronegative. The chain combines TRBV19 with TRBJ2-5; a weak D match, TRBD2 (6 bases). The CDR3 coding sequence is TGTGCCAGTGAGAGGACCGGGAGCACCCAAGAGACCCAGTACTTC. Residues: CASERTGSTQETQYF. Drawing the rest from reference TRBV19 and TRBJ2-5, the complete variable domain is DGGITQSPKYLFRKEGQNVTLSCEQNLNHDAMYWYRQDPGQGLRLIYYSQIVNDFQKGDIAEGYSVSREKKESFPLTVTSAQKNPTAFYLCASERTGSTQETQYFGPGTRLLVL.